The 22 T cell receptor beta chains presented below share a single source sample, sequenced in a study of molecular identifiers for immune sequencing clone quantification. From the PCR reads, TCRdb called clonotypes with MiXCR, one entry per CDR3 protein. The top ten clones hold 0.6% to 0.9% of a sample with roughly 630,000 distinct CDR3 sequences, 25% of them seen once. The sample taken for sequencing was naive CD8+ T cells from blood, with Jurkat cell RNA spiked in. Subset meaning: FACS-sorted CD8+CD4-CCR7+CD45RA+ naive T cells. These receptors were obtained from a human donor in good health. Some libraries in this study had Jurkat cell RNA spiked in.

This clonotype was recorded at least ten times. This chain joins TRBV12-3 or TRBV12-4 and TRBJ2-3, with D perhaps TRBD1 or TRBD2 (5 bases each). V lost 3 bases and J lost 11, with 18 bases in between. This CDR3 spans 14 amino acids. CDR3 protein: CASSFWDQANQQYF. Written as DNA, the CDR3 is TGTGCCAGCAGTTTTTGGGACCAAGCGAATCAGCAGTATTTT.

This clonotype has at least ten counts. Written as DNA, the CDR3 is TGTGCCAGCAGCTTGGGGATCTTGGGGGAAAAACTGTTTTTT. Translating it yields CASSLGILGEKLFF. This sequence joins TRBV7-6 and TRBJ1-4, with D unresolved. CDR3 size: 14 residues. V gave up 3 bases and J gave up 8 bases, with 13 bases separating them. CDR1 SGHVS and CDR2 FNYEAQ come from the germline V gene.

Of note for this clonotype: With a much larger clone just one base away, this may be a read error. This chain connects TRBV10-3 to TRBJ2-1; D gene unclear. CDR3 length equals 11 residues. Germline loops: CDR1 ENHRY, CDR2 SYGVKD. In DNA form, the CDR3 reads TGTGCCTTCAGTGAGCACGATGAGCAGTTCTTC. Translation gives CAFSEHDEQFF.

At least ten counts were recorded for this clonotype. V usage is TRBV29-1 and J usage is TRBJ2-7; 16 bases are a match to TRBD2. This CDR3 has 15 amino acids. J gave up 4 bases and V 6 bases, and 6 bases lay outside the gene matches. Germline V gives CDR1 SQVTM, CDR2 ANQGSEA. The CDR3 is CSVPGTSGGVYEQYF. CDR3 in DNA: TGCAGCGTGCCCGGGACTAGCGGGGGGGTATACGAGCAGTACTTC.

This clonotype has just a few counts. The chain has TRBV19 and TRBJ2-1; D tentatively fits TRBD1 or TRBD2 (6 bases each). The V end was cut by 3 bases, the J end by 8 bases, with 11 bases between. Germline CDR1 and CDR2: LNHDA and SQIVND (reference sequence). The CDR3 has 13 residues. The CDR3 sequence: CASSMMGGYEQFF. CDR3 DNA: TGTGCCAGTAGTATGATGGGGGGCTATGAGCAGTTCTTC.

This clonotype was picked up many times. CDR3 in DNA: TGTGCCAGCAGCCCCCCGTGGGCGGATGAAGCTTTCTTT. Translated, it gives CASSPPWADEAFF. The V call is TRBV3-1, the J call TRBJ1-1; D unclear. From germline, CDR1 is LGHDT and CDR2 YNNKEL (reference sequence). The ends were cut back, 4 bases at V and 7 bases at J, with 13 bases in the middle. CDR3 length: 13 residues.

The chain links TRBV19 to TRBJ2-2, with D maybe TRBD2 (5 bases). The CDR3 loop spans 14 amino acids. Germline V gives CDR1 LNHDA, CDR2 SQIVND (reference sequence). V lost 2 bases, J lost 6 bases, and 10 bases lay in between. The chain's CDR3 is CASSISGYPGELFF. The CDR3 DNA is TGTGCCAGTAGTATATCGGGGTATCCCGGGGAGCTGTTTTTT.

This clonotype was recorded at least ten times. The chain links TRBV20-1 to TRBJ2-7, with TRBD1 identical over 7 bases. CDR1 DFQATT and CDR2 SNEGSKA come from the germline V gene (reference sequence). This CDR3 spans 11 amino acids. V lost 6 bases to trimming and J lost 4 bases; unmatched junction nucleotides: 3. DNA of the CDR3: TGCAGTGCCCAGACAGGGTACGAGCAGTACTTC. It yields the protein CSAQTGYEQYF.

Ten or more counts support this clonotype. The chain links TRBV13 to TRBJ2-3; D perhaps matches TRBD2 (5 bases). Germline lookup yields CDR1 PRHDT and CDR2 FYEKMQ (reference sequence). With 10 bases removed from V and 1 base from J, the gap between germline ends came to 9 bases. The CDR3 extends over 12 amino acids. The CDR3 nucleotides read TGTGCCACCAATAGCGGCACAGATACGCAGTATTTT. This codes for CATNSGTDTQYF.

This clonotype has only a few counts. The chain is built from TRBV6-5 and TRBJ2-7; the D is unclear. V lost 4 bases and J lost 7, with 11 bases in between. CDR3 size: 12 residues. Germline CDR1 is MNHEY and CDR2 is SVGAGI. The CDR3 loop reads CASSSGPWEQYF. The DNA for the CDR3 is TGTGCCAGCAGTTCGGGTCCTTGGGAGCAGTACTTC.

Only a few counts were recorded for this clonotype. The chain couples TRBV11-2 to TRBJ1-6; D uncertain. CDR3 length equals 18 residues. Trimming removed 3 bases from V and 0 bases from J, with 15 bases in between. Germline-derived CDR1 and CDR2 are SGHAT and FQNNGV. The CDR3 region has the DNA TGTGCCAGCAGCTTGGGCACAAATTTTGCCTCCTATAATTCACCCCTCCACTTT. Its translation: CASSLGTNFASYNSPLHF.

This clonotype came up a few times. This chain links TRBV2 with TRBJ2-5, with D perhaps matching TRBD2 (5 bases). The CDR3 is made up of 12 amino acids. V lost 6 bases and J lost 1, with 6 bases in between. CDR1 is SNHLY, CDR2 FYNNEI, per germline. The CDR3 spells CASRSGQETQYF. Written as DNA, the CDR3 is TGTGCCAGCAGGAGCGGCCAAGAGACCCAGTACTTC.

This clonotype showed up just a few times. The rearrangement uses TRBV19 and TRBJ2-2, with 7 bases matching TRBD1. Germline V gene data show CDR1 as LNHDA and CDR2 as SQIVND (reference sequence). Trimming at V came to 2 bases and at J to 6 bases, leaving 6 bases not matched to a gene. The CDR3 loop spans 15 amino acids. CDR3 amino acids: CASSIRGLIAGELFF. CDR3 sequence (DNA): TGTGCCAGTAGTATAAGGGGGCTGATCGCCGGGGAGCTGTTTTTT.

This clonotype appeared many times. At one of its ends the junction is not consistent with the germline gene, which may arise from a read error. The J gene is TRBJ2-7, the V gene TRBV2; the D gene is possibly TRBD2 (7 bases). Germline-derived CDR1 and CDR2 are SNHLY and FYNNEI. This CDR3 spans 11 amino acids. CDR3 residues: CASSQGGGRHF. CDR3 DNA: TGTGCCAGCAGCCAAGGGGGGGGTCGACACTTC.

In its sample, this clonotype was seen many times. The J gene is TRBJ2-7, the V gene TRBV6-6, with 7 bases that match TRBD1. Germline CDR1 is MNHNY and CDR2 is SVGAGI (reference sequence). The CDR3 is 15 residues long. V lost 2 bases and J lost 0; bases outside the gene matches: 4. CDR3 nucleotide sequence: TGTGCCAGCAGTTACACGGACAGGACCTCCTACGAGCAGTACTTC. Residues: CASSYTDRTSYEQYF.

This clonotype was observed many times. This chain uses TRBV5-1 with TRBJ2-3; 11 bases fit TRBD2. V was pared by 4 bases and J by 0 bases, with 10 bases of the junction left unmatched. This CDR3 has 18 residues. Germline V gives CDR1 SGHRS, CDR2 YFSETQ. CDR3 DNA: TGCGCCAGCAGCAAAACACTAGCGGGGGCAAGTAGCACAGATACGCAGTATTTT. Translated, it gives CASSKTLAGASSTDTQYF.

CDR3: CASSLVIPTGGNTDTQYF. DNA for the CDR3: TGTGCCAGCAGCTTAGTGATCCCGACAGGGGGGAACACAGATACGCAGTATTTT. This chain links TRBV7-8 with TRBJ2-3, with 9 bases that match TRBD1. The V segment lost 1 base and the J segment 2 bases; nucleotides outside the gene matches: 10. CDR3 length: 18 residues. Germline V gives CDR1 SGHVS, CDR2 FQNEAQ.

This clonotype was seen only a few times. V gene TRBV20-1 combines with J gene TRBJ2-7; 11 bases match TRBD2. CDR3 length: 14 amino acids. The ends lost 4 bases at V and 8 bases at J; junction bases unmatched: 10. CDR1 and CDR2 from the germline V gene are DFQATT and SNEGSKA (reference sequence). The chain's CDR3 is CSAKSGTSGNQQYF. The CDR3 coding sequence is TGCAGTGCTAAGTCCGGGACTAGCGGTAACCAGCAGTACTTC.

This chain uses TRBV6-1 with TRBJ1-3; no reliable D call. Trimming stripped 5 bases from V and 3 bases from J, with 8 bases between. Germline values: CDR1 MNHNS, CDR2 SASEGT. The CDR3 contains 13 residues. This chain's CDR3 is CASSPLGGNTIYF. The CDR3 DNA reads TGTGCCAGCAGTCCCCTCGGTGGAAACACCATATATTTT.

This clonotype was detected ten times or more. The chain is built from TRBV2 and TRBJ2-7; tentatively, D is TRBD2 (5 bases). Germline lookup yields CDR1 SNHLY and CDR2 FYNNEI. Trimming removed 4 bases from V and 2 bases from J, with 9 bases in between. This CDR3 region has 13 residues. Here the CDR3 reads CASSVRETYEQYF. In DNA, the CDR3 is TGTGCCAGCAGTGTCCGGGAAACCTACGAGCAGTACTTC.

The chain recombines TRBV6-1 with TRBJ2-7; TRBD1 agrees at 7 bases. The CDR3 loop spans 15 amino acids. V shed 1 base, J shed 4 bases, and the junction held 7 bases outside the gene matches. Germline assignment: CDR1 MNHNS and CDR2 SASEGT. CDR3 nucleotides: TGTGCCAGCAGTGAAGGACAGGGTGGGGGTTACGAGCAGTACTTC. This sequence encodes CASSEGQGGGYEQYF.

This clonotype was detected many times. CDR3 bases: TGTGCCAGTAGTATAGCCGGCGGTTACATGAGCAATCAGCCCCAGCATTTT. It is translated as CASSIAGGYMSNQPQHF. The chain uses TRBV19 and TRBJ1-5; D is undetermined. This CDR3 region has 17 residues. Germline V lookup: CDR1 LNHDA, CDR2 SQIVND (reference sequence). Trimming stripped 1 base from V and 1 base from J, with 14 bases between. The variable domain in full, with the rest retrieved from reference TRBV19 and TRBJ1-5, is DGGITQSPKYLFRKEGQNVTLSCEQNLNHDAMYWYRQDPGQGLRLIYYSQIVNDFQKGDIAEGYSVSREKKESFPLTVTSAQKNPTAFYLCASSIAGGYMSNQPQHFGDGTRLSIL.